Presented here are 18 T cell receptor beta chains from one specimen sequenced in a study of T cells in Graves' hyperthyroidism and ophthalmopathy. The CDR3 regions of TCR beta were amplified from RNA transcripts. An initial round of RT-PCR targeting the TCR CDR3 relied on the HTBI primer set. TCRdb ran MiXCR on the multiplex PCR reads and lists one entry per CDR3 protein. Of 500,000 to 600,000 distinct CDR3 sequences detected, 16% appear once; the ten largest clones hold 15% to 20%. Sequencing was done on a sample of blood. These receptors were collected from a young woman with Graves' hyperthyroidism.

This chain links TRBV5-1 with TRBJ2-7; TRBD1 or TRBD2 may be the D gene (6 bases each). With 0 bases removed from V and 4 bases from J, the gap between germline ends came to 14 bases. Germline V lookup: CDR1 SGHRS, CDR2 YFSETQ. The CDR3 consists of 15 residues. In DNA, the CDR3 is TGCGCCAGCAGCTTGGCCCCCGGAGGGGGATACGAGCAGTACTTC. Protein: CASSLAPGGGYEQYF.

This clonotype has ten or more counts. The chain employs TRBV12-3 or TRBV12-4 and TRBJ2-7, with TRBD2 matching over 7 bases. Trimming cost V 3 bases and J 4 bases; bases outside gene matches: 9. The CDR3 has 15 amino acids. The CDR3 DNA follows: TGTGCCAGCAGTTTTGGGGGGGACGATGCGTACGAGCAGTACTTC. Amino acids: CASSFGGDDAYEQYF.

The chain recombines TRBV5-1 with TRBJ2-7; D is unclear. This CDR3 is 13 amino acids long. The germline V and J ends were trimmed by 5 bases and 2 bases, with 11 bases remaining between them. Germline loops: CDR1 SGHRS, CDR2 YFSETQ. The chain's CDR3 is CASRYSRAYEQYF. As DNA, the CDR3 is TGCGCCAGCAGGTACAGCCGAGCCTACGAGCAGTACTTC. Drawing the rest from reference TRBV5-1 and TRBJ2-7, the complete variable domain is KAGVTQTPRYLIKTRGQQVTLSCSPISGHRSVSWYQQTPGQGLQFLFEYFSETQRNKGNFPGRFSGRQFSNSRSEMNVSTLELGDSALYLCASRYSRAYEQYFGPGTRLTVT.

J is TRBJ2-7 and V is TRBV20-1; 7 bases align to TRBD1. The J call may not be correct, given that the DNA end is closer to TRBJ2-1. CDR1 is DFQATT and CDR2 is SNEGSKA in the germline V gene (reference sequence). The CDR3 is 15 residues long. CDR3 in amino acids: CSADHTGVSSYEQFF. In DNA form, the CDR3 reads TGCAGTGCTGATCATACAGGGGTCAGCTCCTACGAGCAGTTCTTC.

The chain links TRBV20-1 to TRBJ2-2; no clear D gene. Germline V CDR1 and CDR2: DFQATT, SNEGSKA (reference sequence). Trimming stripped 3 bases from V and 2 bases from J, with 13 bases between. This CDR3 is built from 15 residues. The CDR3 sequence: CSASRSPTNTGELFF. In DNA, the CDR3 is TGCAGTGCTAGCCGCTCGCCAACTAACACCGGGGAGCTGTTTTTT.

This clonotype was detected a few times. V is TRBV5-6 and J is TRBJ1-1; no reliable D call. The CDR3 totals 15 residues. Trimming removed 0 bases at V and 6 bases at J, with 15 bases between. Germline V gene data show CDR1 as SGHDT and CDR2 as YYEEEE. CDR3 protein: CASSLVERGGAEAFF. CDR3 sequence (DNA): TGTGCCAGCAGCTTGGTTGAACGAGGTGGGGCTGAAGCTTTCTTT.

V is TRBV7-8 and J is TRBJ2-1; 7 positions match TRBD2. The J call may not be correct, given that the DNA end is closer to TRBJ2-7. Per germline, CDR1 SGHVS and CDR2 FQNEAQ. The CDR3 has 14 residues. CDR3 coding DNA: TGTGCCAGCAGCTTGCCTAGCGGAGCCAATGAGCAGTACTTC. Its translation: CASSLPSGANEQYF.

This rearrangement joins TRBV7-3 to TRBJ2-1; tentative D call: TRBD1 (5 bases). The V end was cut by 0 bases, the J end by 0 bases, with 12 bases between. Per the germline V gene, CDR1 is SGHTA and CDR2 is FQGTGA. CDR3 size: 17 residues. The CDR3: CASSLTGLGVSYNEQFF. CDR3 DNA sequence: TGTGCCAGCAGCTTAACGGGTTTAGGGGTCTCCTACAATGAGCAGTTCTTC. The complete variable domain, with remaining parts taken from reference TRBV7-3 and TRBJ2-1, reads GAGVSQTPSNKVTEKGKYVELRCDPISGHTALYWYRQSLGQGPEFLIYFQGTGAADDSGLPNDRFFAVRPEGSVSTLKIQRTERGDSAVYLCASSLTGLGVSYNEQFFGPGTRLTVL.

A remark on this clonotype: A much larger clone sits a single nucleotide away, making a read error possible. The final CDR3 position lacks the conserved phenylalanine or tryptophan, pointing to a likely read error. The rearrangement links TRBV24-1 to TRBJ2-3; TRBD2 might be the D (6 bases). CDR3 length: 17 residues. The V end lost 6 bases, the J end lost 0 bases, and 18 bases lay between the germline ends. Germline V gene lookup returns CDR1 KGHDR and CDR2 SFDVKD. CDR3 amino acids: CATSSTLRAGSTDTQYL. DNA of the CDR3: TGTGCCACCAGTTCAACTCTACGAGCGGGTAGCACAGATACGCAGTATCTT.

This clonotype was recorded at least ten times. The V gene is TRBV24-1, the J gene TRBJ1-3, with D hard to call. From germline, CDR1 is KGHDR and CDR2 SFDVKD. Trimming removed 3 bases from V and 0 bases from J, with 8 bases in between. The CDR3 spans 15 residues. The CDR3 nucleotides read TGTGCCACCAGTGATGGACGGAGCTCTGGAAACACCATATATTTT. This sequence encodes CATSDGRSSGNTIYF.

V is TRBV5-1 and J is TRBJ2-5, with TRBD1 matching over 8 bases. The V segment lost 4 bases and the J segment 0 bases; nucleotides outside the gene matches: 8. Germline loops: CDR1 SGHRS, CDR2 YFSETQ. The CDR3 has 16 residues. CDR3 amino acids: CASSASRDRYQETQYF. The CDR3 DNA sequence: TGCGCCAGCAGCGCATCCCGGGACAGGTACCAAGAGACCCAGTACTTC.

The V gene is TRBV7-9, the J gene TRBJ2-5; 7 nucleotides line up with TRBD2. In germline, CDR1 is SEHNR, CDR2 FQNEAQ (reference sequence). This CDR3 contains 16 residues. Germline trimming cut 5 bases from V and 4 bases from J; bases unmatched to any gene: 13. The CDR3 sequence: CASSLLGGRSVETQYF. Written as DNA, the CDR3 is TGTGCCAGCAGCCTCCTGGGGGGGAGGTCCGTAGAGACCCAGTACTTC.

This clonotype was counted many times. The chain couples TRBV12-3 or TRBV12-4 to TRBJ1-1; D remains unclear. The CDR3 extends over 14 amino acids. The V and J ends lost 3 bases and 2 bases respectively, with 10 bases between them. This CDR3 is CASSFTQTNTEAFF. DNA for the CDR3: TGTGCCAGCAGTTTCACGCAGACAAACACTGAAGCTTTCTTT.

The rearrangement links TRBV24-1 to TRBJ1-5, with D possibly TRBD1 on 6 matching bases. The V gene's germline CDR1 is KGHDR and CDR2 SFDVKD. The CDR3 covers 14 residues. V was cut by 4 bases and J by 11 bases, with 17 bases left in between. CDR3 bases: TGTGCCACCAGTGACACGGGACAATTGGGAGCCCAGCATTTT. Protein: CATSDTGQLGAQHF.

V is TRBV20-1 and J is TRBJ1-4; 7 bases line up with TRBD1. With V trimmed by 6 bases and J by 5 bases, 6 bases remained unmatched. The CDR3 consists of 13 residues. Germline CDR1 DFQATT, CDR2 SNEGSKA (reference sequence). The chain's CDR3 is CSATTGLNEKLFF. The CDR3 DNA sequence: TGCAGTGCAACGACAGGGTTGAATGAAAAACTGTTTTTT.

This clonotype was recorded a few times. Being one base from a much bigger clone, this may be a read error. The chain combines TRBV7-9 with TRBJ2-7, with 10 bases aligning to TRBD2. The CDR3 extends over 15 amino acids. Germline CDR1 SEHNR, CDR2 FQNEAQ (reference sequence). The CDR3: CASSLLAGVSYERYF. The CDR3 nucleotides are TGTGCCAGCAGCTTACTAGCGGGAGTCTCCTACGAGCGGTACTTC.

A few counts support this clonotype. V is TRBV11-2 and J is TRBJ1-2; 8 bases fit TRBD1. V was clipped by 5 bases and J by 8 bases; unmatched bases: 10. The CDR3 is 14 amino acids. From germline, CDR1 is SGHAT and CDR2 FQNNGV. This chain's CDR3 is CASSLGQGLGGYTF. In DNA form, the CDR3 reads TGTGCCAGCAGCCTAGGACAGGGTCTAGGCGGCTACACCTTC. The complete variable domain, with remaining parts taken from reference TRBV11-2 and TRBJ1-2, reads EAGVAQSPRYKIIEKRQSVAFWCNPISGHATLYWYQQILGQGPKLLIQFQNNGVVDDSQLPKDRFSAERLKGVDSTLKIQPAKLEDSAVYLCASSLGQGLGGYTFGSGTRLTVV.

This clonotype was picked up a small number of times. This chain links TRBV20-1 with TRBJ2-3; D unclear. Germline CDR1 and CDR2: DFQATT and SNEGSKA (reference sequence). V lost 1 base and J lost 4, with 9 bases in between. CDR3 length: 13 residues. CDR3: CSARVVRSDTQYF. The CDR3 region has the DNA TGCAGTGCTAGAGTTGTCCGTTCAGATACGCAGTATTTT.